Each of the 30 T cell receptor beta chains below was sequenced from the same sample in a study of shared clonotypes between healthy human individuals (dated by TCRdb to 2018 to 2021). Receptors were amplified or captured by the immunoSEQ multiplex PCR assay. What TCRdb holds here is the immuneACCESS table cut down to in-frame rearrangements. Part of the clones is not present; checked against another copy, under half of the missing clones reflect an unresolved V gene, and the others are unexplained. This sample is represented by roughly 490,000 clones; 70% to 80% of them were singletons. The biggest ten clones account for over 9.5% of the sample. Sequenced: PBMCs. Receptors were obtained from a middle-aged woman in good health. Some clones in this sample may be carry-over from other donors' samples.

The chain's CDR3 is CAISPQGRHTEAFF. The CDR3 bases are TGTGCCATCAGCCCACAGGGGCGACACACTGAAGCTTTCTTT. The chain couples TRBV10-3 to TRBJ1-1, with 7 positions matching TRBD1. Germline loops: CDR1 ENHRY, CDR2 SYGVKD. The CDR3 is 14 residues long. Trimming at V came to 6 bases and at J to 3 bases, leaving 7 bases not matched to a gene.

Worth noting for this clone: Since the CDR3 does not end with the conserved phenylalanine or tryptophan, this likely comes from a read error. The chain links TRBV19 to TRBJ1-5; D gene unclear. Germline CDR1 reads LNHDA; CDR2 reads SQIVND (reference sequence). Trimming left V 4 bases short and J 5 bases short, with 6 bases between. The CDR3 length is 12 residues. The CDR3 coding sequence is TGTGCCAGTAGTAGGGTAGATCAGCCCCAGCATTCT. Protein product: CASSRVDQPQHS.

This clone was seen a few times. The rearrangement uses TRBV7-9 and TRBJ2-3; tentatively, D is TRBD2 (6 bases). The CDR3 is 13 amino acids. Trimming shortened V by 5 bases and J by 7 bases, and 13 bases separated the two germline ends. In germline, CDR1 is SEHNR, CDR2 FQNEAQ (reference sequence). The CDR3 DNA reads as TGTGCCAGCAGCCGCCGGGACTTAAATACGCAGTATTTT. This translates into CASSRRDLNTQYF.

This rearrangement joins TRBV7-9 to TRBJ2-5, with D tentatively TRBD1 (5 bases). The J call could be wrong; TRBJ2-7 is a better fit for the DNA end. Germline CDR1 SEHNR, CDR2 FQNEAQ (reference sequence). This CDR3 has 15 amino acids. Here the CDR3 DNA reads TGTGCCAGCAGCTTTACTTCAGGGCTCTCCTACGAGCAGTACTTC. Its protein product is CASSFTSGLSYEQYF.

Regarding this clone: Different DNA sequences within this sample yield the same CDR3. In DNA, the CDR3 is TGTGCCAGCAGCCAAGGAAACTACGAGCAGTACTTC. It is translated as CASSQGNYEQYF. V and J are TRBV4-2 and TRBJ2-7; no definite D call. Germline V gene sequence: CDR1 LGHNA, CDR2 YNFKEQ. CDR3 size: 12 residues. V lost 1 base, J lost 3 bases, and 4 bases lay in between.

This sequence joins TRBV10-1 and TRBJ2-1, with 13 bases aligning to TRBD2. CDR1 and CDR2 (germline): WNHNN, SYGVQD (reference sequence). The V segment lost 5 bases and the J segment 7 bases; nucleotides outside the gene matches: 8. The CDR3 is 16 amino acids. The CDR3 is CASSKTSGRTKNEQFF. The DNA for the CDR3 is TGCGCCAGCAGTAAGACTAGCGGGAGGACCAAGAATGAGCAGTTCTTC.

The chain links TRBV7-3 to TRBJ2-5, with D uncertain. The CDR3 is 14 residues long. Germline CDR1 and CDR2: SGHTA and FQGTGA. V lost 0 bases, J lost 5 bases, and 10 bases lay in between. The chain's CDR3 is CASSLTAHSETQYF. In DNA form, the CDR3 reads TGTGCCAGCAGCTTAACGGCCCATTCGGAGACCCAGTACTTC.

V usage is TRBV28 and J usage is TRBJ1-2, with 10 bases matching TRBD1. Unmatched junction bases numbered 9, after V lost 10 bases and J lost 4 bases. This CDR3 is built from 14 residues. Germline V gene data show CDR1 as MDHEN and CDR2 as SYDVKM. The chain's CDR3 is CATLDRGLVYGYTF. CDR3 DNA: TGTGCCACCCTAGACAGGGGGCTTGTCTATGGCTACACCTTC.

This chain connects TRBV27 to TRBJ1-2; 9 nucleotides agree with TRBD1. The CDR3 covers 15 residues. After removal of 7 bases from V and 5 bases from J, the junction contained 11 bases not matched to a gene. Germline CDR1 and CDR2: MNHEY and SMNVEV (reference sequence). The CDR3 spells CASTQTGGAGYGYTF. The CDR3 DNA is TGTGCCAGCACCCAAACAGGGGGCGCGGGATATGGCTACACCTTC.

The chain is built from TRBV2 and TRBJ1-1; D ambiguous. Germline lookup yields CDR1 SNHLY and CDR2 FYNNEI. The V end lost 3 bases, the J end lost 1 base, and 15 bases lay between the germline ends. CDR3 length equals 16 residues. Written as DNA, the CDR3 is TGTGCCAGCAGTGAGTTAGTCAGTGGAACGAACACTGAAGCTTTCTTT. Translating it yields CASSELVSGTNTEAFF.

The chain recombines TRBV25-1 with TRBJ1-2; D unclear. The CDR3 totals 14 residues. The V end lost 3 bases, the J end lost 4 bases, and 12 bases lay between the germline ends. The germline V gene has CDR1 MGHDK and CDR2 SYGVNS. The CDR3 DNA reads as TGTGCCAGCAGTGACACCCTAGAGTTCTATGGCTACACCTTC. This translates into CASSDTLEFYGYTF.

The CDR3 loop reads CASSSGGSGTKYGYTF. Written as DNA, the CDR3 is TGCGCCAGCAGCTCTGGGGGGTCGGGGACAAAGTATGGCTACACCTTC. The V call is TRBV5-1, the J call TRBJ1-2, with a tentative D call TRBD1 (6 bases). CDR3 size: 16 residues. The V gene's germline CDR1 is SGHRS and CDR2 YFSETQ. Deletions cut 3 bases from V and 5 bases from J, with 20 bases between. Based on the CDR3 plus reference TRBV5-1 and TRBJ1-2, the full variable domain is KAGVTQTPRYLIKTRGQQVTLSCSPISGHRSVSWYQQTPGQGLQFLFEYFSETQRNKGNFPGRFSGRQFSNSRSEMNVSTLELGDSALYLCASSSGGSGTKYGYTFGSGTRLTVV.

The V call is TRBV7-2, the J call TRBJ2-1; 7 bases line up with TRBD2. CDR1 and CDR2 (germline): SGHTA, FQGNSA. Losses at the gene ends were 0 bases for V and 7 bases for J; bases not matched to a gene: 3. CDR3 length: 14 amino acids. CDR3 in amino acids: CASSLAGGWNEQFF. As DNA, the CDR3 is TGTGCCAGCAGCTTAGCGGGAGGGTGGAATGAGCAGTTCTTC.

CDR3 amino acids: CASSLEGRHYNSPLHF. Written as DNA, the CDR3 is TGCGCCAGCAGCTTGGAAGGCAGGCACTATAATTCACCCCTCCACTTT. The chain combines TRBV5-1 with TRBJ1-6; the D is unclear. V was pared by 0 bases and J by 3 bases, with 10 bases between. The CDR3 loop spans 16 amino acids. The germline V gene encodes CDR1 SGHRS and CDR2 YFSETQ.

The CDR3 coding sequence is TGTGCCAGCAGCCCCCTCACCTCTGGAAACACCATATATTTT. It specifies CASSPLTSGNTIYF. The rearrangement links TRBV9 to TRBJ1-3; D ambiguous. This CDR3 has 14 residues. CDR1 is SGDLS and CDR2 is YYNGEE in the germline V gene. V lost 4 bases, J lost 0 bases, and 8 bases lay in between.

The rearrangement joins TRBV19 to TRBJ1-2; TRBD1 aligns across 10 bases. Trimming took 3 bases from V and 8 from J; bases not matched to a gene: 9. Germline V gene lookup returns CDR1 LNHDA and CDR2 SQIVND (reference sequence). This CDR3 region has 15 residues. The CDR3 bases are TGTGCCAGTAGTATGACGGGAGGGACAGGGGACGGCTACACCTTC. This codes for CASSMTGGTGDGYTF.

In the case of this clone: Other DNA sequences in the same sample also yield this CDR3. This chain connects TRBV5-1 to TRBJ2-2; maybe TRBD2 (6 bases). V shed 0 bases and J shed 4 bases, with 10 bases lying between them. The CDR3 extends over 15 amino acids. Looked up from germline, CDR1 is SGHRS and CDR2 is YFSETQ. CDR3 residues: CASSLAGSGTGELFF. CDR3 coding DNA: TGCGCCAGCAGCTTGGCCGGGAGTGGCACCGGGGAGCTGTTTTTT.

The sample holds one count of this clone. The chain recombines TRBV7-8 with TRBJ2-6; unclear D gene. V lost 4 bases, J lost 5 bases, and 21 bases lay in between. The CDR3 runs 18 residues. Germline V gene sequence: CDR1 SGHVS, CDR2 FQNEAQ. CDR3 sequence (DNA): TGTGCCAGCAGCTCCCCGCCTTACCCACAAAGTCGGGCCAACGTCCTGACTTTC. Amino acid sequence: CASSSPPYPQSRANVLTF.

The chain joins TRBV19 to TRBJ1-4, with D tentatively TRBD1 (5 bases). Germline CDR1 reads LNHDA; CDR2 reads SQIVND (reference sequence). This CDR3 spans 15 amino acids. Trimming stripped 6 bases from V and 3 bases from J, with 14 bases between. In DNA form, the CDR3 reads TGTGCCAGTAGGGGCAGGGAGGGATCTAATGAAAAACTGTTTTTT. Translating it yields CASRGREGSNEKLFF.

The chain combines TRBV6-4 with TRBJ2-3; D uncertain. V lost 4 bases and J 2 bases, leaving 10 bases between the germline ends. CDR3 length: 14 residues. The germline gives CDR1 MRHNA, CDR2 SNTAGT. The CDR3 coding sequence is TGTGCCAGCAGTGGAGGCGGTTACACAGATACGCAGTATTTT. It specifies CASSGGGYTDTQYF.

This clone occurred a few times. The chain joins TRBV27 to TRBJ2-1, with TRBD1 identical over 7 bases. From germline, CDR1 is MNHEY and CDR2 SMNVEV (reference sequence). Trimming took 6 bases from V and 8 from J; bases not matched to a gene: 7. This CDR3 region has 13 residues. Here the CDR3 DNA reads TGTGCCAGCAGCCGGAAAACAGGGGATGAGCAGTTCTTC. Encoded protein: CASSRKTGDEQFF.

The chain joins TRBV11-2 to TRBJ2-1, with 9 bases lining up with TRBD1. V was clipped by 6 bases and J by 9 bases; unmatched bases: 12. Germline CDR1 SGHAT, CDR2 FQNNGV. This CDR3 contains 15 residues. The CDR3 sequence: CASSPQGALSVEQFF. The CDR3 DNA reads TGTGCCAGCAGTCCACAGGGGGCGTTAAGTGTTGAGCAGTTCTTC.

The genes are TRBV29-1 and TRBJ1-2; D possibly corresponds to TRBD1 (5 bases). The CDR3 covers 14 residues. The V end was cut by 6 bases, the J end by 0 bases, with 14 bases between. The germline V gene has CDR1 SQVTM and CDR2 ANQGSEA. CDR3 nucleotides: TGCAGCGTGCCAAGAGGGGAATCTAACTATGGCTACACCTTC. Protein product: CSVPRGESNYGYTF.

With regard to this clone: This likely traces to a read error, being one base from a far larger clone. The chain carries TRBV27 and TRBJ1-1, with TRBD1 matching 8 bases. Unmatched junction bases numbered 8, after V lost 3 bases and J lost 8 bases. The CDR3 sequence is 14 residues long. Per the germline V gene, CDR1 is MNHEY and CDR2 is SMNVEV (reference sequence). The CDR3: CASSFGAGGREAFF. For the CDR3, the DNA is TGTGCCAGCAGTTTCGGGGCAGGGGGCAGGGAAGCTTTCTTT.

The chain employs TRBV25-1 and TRBJ1-1; 7 bases align to TRBD1. Per the germline V gene, CDR1 is MGHDK and CDR2 is SYGVNS. The J segment lost 1 base and the V segment lost 6 bases, leaving 2 bases of the junction unmatched. The CDR3 length is 13 residues. The CDR3 DNA sequence: TGTGCCAGCAGGGACAGGCAGAACACTGAAGCTTTCTTT. Translating it yields CASRDRQNTEAFF.

This rearrangement joins TRBV11-2 to TRBJ2-7; D remains unclear. Trimming shortened V by 0 bases and J by 5 bases, and 20 bases separated the two germline ends. Germline V gives CDR1 SGHAT, CDR2 FQNNGV. This CDR3 spans 17 amino acids. In DNA, the CDR3 is TGTGCCAGCAGCTTAGATCCCCCGGTTTTTCTAGGGAACGAGCAGTACTTC. It translates to CASSLDPPVFLGNEQYF.

This chain links TRBV9 with TRBJ2-3; 9 bases are a match to TRBD2. The trim removed 0 bases at V and 6 bases at J, leaving 11 bases unmatched. This CDR3 comprises 17 residues. Germline V CDR1 and CDR2: SGDLS, YYNGEE. This chain's CDR3 is CASSVGASGAIGDTQYF. The CDR3 nucleotides are TGTGCCAGCAGCGTAGGGGCTAGCGGGGCCATTGGTGATACGCAGTATTTT. The whole variable domain, remainder taken from reference TRBV9 and TRBJ2-3, is DSGVTQTPKHLITATGQRVTLRCSPRSGDLSVYWYQQSLDQGLQFLIQYYNGEERAKGNILERFSAQQFPDLHSELNLSSLELGDSALYFCASSVGASGAIGDTQYFGPGTRLTVL.

J is TRBJ2-7 and V is TRBV4-3, with a tentative D call TRBD2 (6 bases). V lost 1 base and J lost 1, with 8 bases in between. The CDR3 has 14 amino acids. Germline V CDR1 and CDR2: LGHNA, YSLEER. Here the CDR3 reads CASSQGLVSYEQYF. The CDR3 DNA sequence: TGCGCCAGCAGCCAAGGACTAGTTTCCTACGAGCAGTACTTC.

The chain combines TRBV9 with TRBJ2-1; TRBD1 or TRBD2 may be the D gene (5 bases each). V was trimmed by 2 bases and J by 6 bases, leaving 15 bases between them. Germline V gene data show CDR1 as SGDLS and CDR2 as YYNGEE. The CDR3 has 15 amino acids. The CDR3 DNA reads as TGTGCCAGCAGCGTTAAGGCTCAGGGACCCAATGAGCAGTTCTTC. It translates to CASSVKAQGPNEQFF.

The CDR3 sequence is CASSYTGLEQYF. The CDR3 bases are TGTGCCAGCAGCTATACAGGGTTGGAGCAGTACTTC. The gene calls are TRBV7-9 and TRBJ2-7; possible D gene TRBD1, 6 bases. Trimming cost V 4 bases and J 7 bases, with 11 bases left between them. The CDR3 is 12 amino acids. Germline V gene data show CDR1 as SEHNR and CDR2 as FQNEAQ (reference sequence).